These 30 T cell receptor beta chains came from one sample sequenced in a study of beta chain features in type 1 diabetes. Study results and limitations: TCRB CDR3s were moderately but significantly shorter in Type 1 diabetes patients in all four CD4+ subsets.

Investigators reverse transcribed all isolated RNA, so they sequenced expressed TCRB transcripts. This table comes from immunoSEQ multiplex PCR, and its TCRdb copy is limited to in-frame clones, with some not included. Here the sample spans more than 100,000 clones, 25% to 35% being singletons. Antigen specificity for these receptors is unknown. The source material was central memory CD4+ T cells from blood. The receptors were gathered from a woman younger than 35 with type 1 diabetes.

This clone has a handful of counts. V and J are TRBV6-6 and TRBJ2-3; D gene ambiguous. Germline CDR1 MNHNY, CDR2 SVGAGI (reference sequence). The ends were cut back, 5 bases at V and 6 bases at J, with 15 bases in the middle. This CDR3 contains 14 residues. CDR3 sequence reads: CASSPVQSYDTQYF. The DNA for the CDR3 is TGTGCCAGCAGTCCGGTTCAATCATACGATACGCAGTATTTT.

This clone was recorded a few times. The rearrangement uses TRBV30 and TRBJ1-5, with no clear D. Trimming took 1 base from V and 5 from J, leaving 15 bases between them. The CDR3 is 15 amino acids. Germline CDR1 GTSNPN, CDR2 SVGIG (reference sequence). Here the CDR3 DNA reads TGTGCCTGGAGTGAACGGGGTATCGGAGATCAGCCCCAGCATTTT. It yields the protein CAWSERGIGDQPQHF.

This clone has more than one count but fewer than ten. The chain's CDR3 is CSVDRHNTEAFF. CDR3 sequence (DNA): TGCAGCGTTGACCGACACAACACTGAAGCTTTCTTT. This chain uses TRBV29-1 with TRBJ1-1; D is unclear. The CDR3 covers 12 residues. Germline values: CDR1 SQVTM, CDR2 ANQGSEA. V was shortened by 3 bases and J by 2 bases, with 7 bases between the two germline ends.

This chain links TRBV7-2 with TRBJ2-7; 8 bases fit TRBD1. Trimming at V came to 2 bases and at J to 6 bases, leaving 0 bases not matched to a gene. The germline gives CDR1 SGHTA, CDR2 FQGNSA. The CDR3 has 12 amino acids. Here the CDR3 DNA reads TGTGCCAGCAGCTTAACAGGGGGCGAGCAGTACTTC. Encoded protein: CASSLTGGEQYF.

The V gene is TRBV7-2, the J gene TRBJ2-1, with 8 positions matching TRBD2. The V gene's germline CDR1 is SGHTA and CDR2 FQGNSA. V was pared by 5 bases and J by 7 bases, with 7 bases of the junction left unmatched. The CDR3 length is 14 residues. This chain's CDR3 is CASSSGSRVNEQFF. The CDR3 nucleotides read TGTGCCAGCAGCAGCGGGAGCCGGGTGAATGAGCAGTTCTTC.

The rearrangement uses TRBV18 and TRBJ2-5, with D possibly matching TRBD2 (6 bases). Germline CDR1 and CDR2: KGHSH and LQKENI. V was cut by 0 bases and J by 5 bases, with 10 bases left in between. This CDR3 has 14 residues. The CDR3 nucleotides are TGTGCCAGCTCACCACCTATGGAGGGGGAGACCCAGTACTTC. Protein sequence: CASSPPMEGETQYF. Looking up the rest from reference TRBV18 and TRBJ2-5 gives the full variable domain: NAGVMQNPRHLVRRRGQEARLRCSPMKGHSHVYWYRQLPEEGLKFMVYLQKENIIDESGMPKERFSAEFPKEGPSILRIQQVVRGDSAAYFCASSPPMEGETQYFGPGTRLLVL.

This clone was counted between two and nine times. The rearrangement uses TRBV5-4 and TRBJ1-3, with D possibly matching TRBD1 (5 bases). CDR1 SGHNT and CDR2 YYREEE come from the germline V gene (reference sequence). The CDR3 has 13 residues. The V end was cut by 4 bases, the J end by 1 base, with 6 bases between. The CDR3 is CASSGQSGNTIYF. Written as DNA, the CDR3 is TGTGCCAGCAGCGGACAATCTGGAAACACCATATATTTT.

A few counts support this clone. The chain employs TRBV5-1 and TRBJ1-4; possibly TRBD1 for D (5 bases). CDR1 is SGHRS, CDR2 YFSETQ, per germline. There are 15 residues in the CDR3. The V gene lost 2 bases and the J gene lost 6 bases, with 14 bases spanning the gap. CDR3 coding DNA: TGCGCCAGCAGCTTCCAGGGAGGCGGGGATGAAAAACTGTTTTTT. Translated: CASSFQGGGDEKLFF.

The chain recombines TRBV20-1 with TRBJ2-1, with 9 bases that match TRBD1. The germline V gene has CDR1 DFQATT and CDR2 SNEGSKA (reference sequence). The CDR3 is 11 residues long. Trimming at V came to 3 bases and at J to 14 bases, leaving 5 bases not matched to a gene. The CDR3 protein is CSASHWDREFF. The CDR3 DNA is TGCAGTGCTAGCCATTGGGACAGGGAGTTCTTC.

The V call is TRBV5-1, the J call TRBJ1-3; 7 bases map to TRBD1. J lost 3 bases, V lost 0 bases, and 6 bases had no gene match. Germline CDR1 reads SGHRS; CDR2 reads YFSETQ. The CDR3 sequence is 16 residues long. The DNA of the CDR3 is TGCGCCAGCAGCTTGGTAGGGACAGCATATGGAAACACCATATATTTT. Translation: CASSLVGTAYGNTIYF.

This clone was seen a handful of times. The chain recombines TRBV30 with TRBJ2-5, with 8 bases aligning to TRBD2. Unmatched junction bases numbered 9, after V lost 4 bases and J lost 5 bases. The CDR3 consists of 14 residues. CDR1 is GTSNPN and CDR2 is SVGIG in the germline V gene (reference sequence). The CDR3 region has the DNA TGTGCCTGGACCCCAGCGGGAGCGGAGGAGACCCAGTACTTC. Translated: CAWTPAGAEETQYF.

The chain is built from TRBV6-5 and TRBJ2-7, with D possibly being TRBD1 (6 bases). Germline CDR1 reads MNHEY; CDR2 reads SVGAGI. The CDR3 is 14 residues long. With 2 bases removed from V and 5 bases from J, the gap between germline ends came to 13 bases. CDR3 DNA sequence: TGTGCCAGCAGTTACAGGAGCGAGGGGGACGAGCAGTACTTC. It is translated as CASSYRSEGDEQYF.

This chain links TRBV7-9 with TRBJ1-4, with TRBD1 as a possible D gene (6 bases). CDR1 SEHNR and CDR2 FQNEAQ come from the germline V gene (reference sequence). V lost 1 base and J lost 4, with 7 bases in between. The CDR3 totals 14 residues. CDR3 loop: CASSLEGDNEKLFF. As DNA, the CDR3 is TGTGCCAGCAGCTTAGAGGGGGATAATGAAAAACTGTTTTTT.

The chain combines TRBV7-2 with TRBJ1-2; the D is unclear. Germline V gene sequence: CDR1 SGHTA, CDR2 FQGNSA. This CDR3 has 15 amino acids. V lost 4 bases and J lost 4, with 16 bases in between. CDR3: CASSSYLTGAYGYTF. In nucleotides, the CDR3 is TGTGCCAGCAGCTCATACCTAACGGGAGCCTATGGCTACACCTTC.

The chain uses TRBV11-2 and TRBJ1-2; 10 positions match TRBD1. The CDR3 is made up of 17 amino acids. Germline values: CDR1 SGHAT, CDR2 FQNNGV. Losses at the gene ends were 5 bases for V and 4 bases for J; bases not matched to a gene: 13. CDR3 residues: CASSRTGTGASLYGYTF. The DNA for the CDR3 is TGTGCCAGCAGCCGGACCGGGACAGGGGCCTCCCTCTATGGCTACACCTTC.

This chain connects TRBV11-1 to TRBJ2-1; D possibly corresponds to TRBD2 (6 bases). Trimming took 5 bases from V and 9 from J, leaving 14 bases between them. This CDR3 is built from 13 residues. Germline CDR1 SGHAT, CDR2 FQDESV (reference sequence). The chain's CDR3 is CASSLPGSPEQFF. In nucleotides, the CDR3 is TGTGCCAGCAGCCTCCCCGGGAGCCCTGAGCAGTTCTTC.

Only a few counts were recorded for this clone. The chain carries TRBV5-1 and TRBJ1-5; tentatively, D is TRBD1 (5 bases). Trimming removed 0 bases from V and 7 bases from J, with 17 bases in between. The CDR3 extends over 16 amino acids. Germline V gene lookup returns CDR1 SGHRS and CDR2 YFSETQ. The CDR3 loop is CASSLDGSGGVQPQHF. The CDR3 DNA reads TGCGCCAGCAGCTTGGATGGGAGTGGGGGGGTGCAGCCCCAGCATTTT.

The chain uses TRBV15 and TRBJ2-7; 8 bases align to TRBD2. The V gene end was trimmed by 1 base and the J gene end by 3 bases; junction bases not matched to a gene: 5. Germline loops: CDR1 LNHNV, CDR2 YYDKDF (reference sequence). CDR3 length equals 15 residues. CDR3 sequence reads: CATSRGAGVNYEQYF. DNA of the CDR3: TGTGCCACCAGCAGAGGAGCGGGGGTAAACTACGAGCAGTACTTC.

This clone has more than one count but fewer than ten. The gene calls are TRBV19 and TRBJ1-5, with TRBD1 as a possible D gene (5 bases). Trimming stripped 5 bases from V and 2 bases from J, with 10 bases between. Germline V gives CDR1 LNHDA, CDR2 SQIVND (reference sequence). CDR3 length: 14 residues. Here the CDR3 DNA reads TGTGCCAGTAGTGTATCAGGGCGCAATCAGCCCCAGCATTTT. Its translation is CASSVSGRNQPQHF.

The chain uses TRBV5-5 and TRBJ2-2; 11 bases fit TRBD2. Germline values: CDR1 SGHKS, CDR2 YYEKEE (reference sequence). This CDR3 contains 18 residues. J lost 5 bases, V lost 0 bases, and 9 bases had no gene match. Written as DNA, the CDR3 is TGTGCCAGCAGCTTGGGTCGGCTAGCGGGAGGAGGGACCGGGGAGCTGTTTTTT. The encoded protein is CASSLGRLAGGGTGELFF.

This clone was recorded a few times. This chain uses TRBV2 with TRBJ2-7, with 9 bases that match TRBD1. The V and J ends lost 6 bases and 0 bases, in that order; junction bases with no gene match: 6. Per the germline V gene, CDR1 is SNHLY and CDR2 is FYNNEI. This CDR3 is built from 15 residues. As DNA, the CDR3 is TGTGCCAGCAGGGGGGACAGGGACCCCTCCTACGAGCAGTACGTC. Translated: CASRGDRDPSYEQYV.

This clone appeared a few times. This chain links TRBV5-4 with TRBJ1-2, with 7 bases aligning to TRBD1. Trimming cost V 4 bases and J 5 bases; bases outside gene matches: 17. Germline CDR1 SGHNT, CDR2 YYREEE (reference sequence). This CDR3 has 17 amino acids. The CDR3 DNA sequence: TGTGCCAGCAGCCCTCGACAGGGAACCTATCGTTCGTATGGCTACACCTTC. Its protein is CASSPRQGTYRSYGYTF. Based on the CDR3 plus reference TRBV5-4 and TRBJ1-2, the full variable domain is ETGVTQSPTHLIKTRGQQVTLRCSSQSGHNTVSWYQQALGQGPQFIFQYYREEENGRGNFPPRFSGLQFPNYSSELNVNALELDDSALYLCASSPRQGTYRSYGYTFGSGTRLTVV.

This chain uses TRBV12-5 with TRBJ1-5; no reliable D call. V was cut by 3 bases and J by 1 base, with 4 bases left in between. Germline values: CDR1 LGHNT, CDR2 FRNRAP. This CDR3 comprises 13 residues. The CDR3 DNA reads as TGTGCTAGTGGTTTAGAGAGCAATCAGCCCCAGCATTTT. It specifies CASGLESNQPQHF.

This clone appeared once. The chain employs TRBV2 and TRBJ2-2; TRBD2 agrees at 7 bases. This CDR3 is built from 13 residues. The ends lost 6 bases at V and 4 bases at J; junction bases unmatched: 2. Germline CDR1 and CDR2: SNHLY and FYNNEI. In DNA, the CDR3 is TGTGCCAGCAGGGAGCGGGGCACCGGGGAGCTGTTTTTT. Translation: CASRERGTGELFF.

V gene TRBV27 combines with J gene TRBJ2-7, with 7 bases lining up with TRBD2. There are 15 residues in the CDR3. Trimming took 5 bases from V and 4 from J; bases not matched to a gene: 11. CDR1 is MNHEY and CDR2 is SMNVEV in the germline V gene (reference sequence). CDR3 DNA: TGTGCCAGCAGTCTTATTACCCTAGCGGAATACGAGCAGTACGTC. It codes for CASSLITLAEYEQYV.

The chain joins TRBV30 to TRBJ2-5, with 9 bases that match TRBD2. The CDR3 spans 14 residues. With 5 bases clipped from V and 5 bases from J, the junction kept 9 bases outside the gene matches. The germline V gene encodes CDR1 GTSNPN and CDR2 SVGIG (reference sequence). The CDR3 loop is CAWRKPGLAETQYF. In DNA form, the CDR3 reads TGTGCCTGGCGTAAACCTGGACTAGCGGAGACCCAGTACTTC.

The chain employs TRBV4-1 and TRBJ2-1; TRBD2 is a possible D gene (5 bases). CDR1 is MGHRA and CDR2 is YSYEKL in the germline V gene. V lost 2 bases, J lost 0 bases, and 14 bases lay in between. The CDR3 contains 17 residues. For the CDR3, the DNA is TGCGCCAGCAGCCAACCCGACTACACGAGCTCCTACAATGAGCAGTTCTTC. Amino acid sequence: CASSQPDYTSSYNEQFF.

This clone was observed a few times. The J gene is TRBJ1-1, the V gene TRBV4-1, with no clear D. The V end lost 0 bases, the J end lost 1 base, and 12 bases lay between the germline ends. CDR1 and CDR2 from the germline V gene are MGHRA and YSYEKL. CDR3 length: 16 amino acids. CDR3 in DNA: TGCGCCAGCAGCCAAGATCCAGGTTTGGGGAACACTGAAGCTTTCTTT. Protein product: CASSQDPGLGNTEAFF.

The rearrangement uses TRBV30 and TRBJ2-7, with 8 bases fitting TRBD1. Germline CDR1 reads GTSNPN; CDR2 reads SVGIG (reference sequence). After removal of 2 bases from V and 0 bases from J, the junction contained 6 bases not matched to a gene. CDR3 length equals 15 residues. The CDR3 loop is CAWSPGQASSYEQYV. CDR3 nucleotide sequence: TGTGCCTGGAGTCCGGGACAGGCAAGCTCCTACGAGCAGTACGTC.

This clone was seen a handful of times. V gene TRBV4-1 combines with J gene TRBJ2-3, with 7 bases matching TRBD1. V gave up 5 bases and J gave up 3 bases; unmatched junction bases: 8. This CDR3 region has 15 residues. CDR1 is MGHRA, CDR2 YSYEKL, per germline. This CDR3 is CASSNMGQKTDTQYF. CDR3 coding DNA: TGCGCCAGCAGCAACATGGGACAGAAAACAGATACGCAGTATTTT.